This T cell receptor beta chain emerged from a study of T cells after yellow fever vaccination. Study context: Low-cell-number fractions underwent preparation using SMART-Seq v4 Ultra Low Input.

In regard to this clonotype: The antigen is not known.

Study-wide results and caveats: Any FACS-sorted repertoire could hold abundant clonotypes that contaminate it from the bulk population.

Germline CDR1 KGHSH, CDR2 LQKENI. V shed 0 bases and J shed 0 bases, with 10 bases lying between them. The CDR3 runs to 16 residues. One entry per CDR3 protein results from TCRdb running MiXCR on the 5' RACE reads. Here the sample spans about 580,000 distinct CDR3 sequences, about a sixth being singletons. The rearrangement joins TRBV18 to TRBJ2-3, with unresolved D. The specimen was PBMCs, collected 5 days after the first yellow fever vaccination. This sequence originates from a man between 18 and 29 years old who received the YFV17D yellow fever vaccine. Here the CDR3 DNA reads TGTGCCAGCTCACCACCGCGCACTTCTAGCACAGATACGCAGTATTTT. Translated, it gives CASSPPRTSSTDTQYF.